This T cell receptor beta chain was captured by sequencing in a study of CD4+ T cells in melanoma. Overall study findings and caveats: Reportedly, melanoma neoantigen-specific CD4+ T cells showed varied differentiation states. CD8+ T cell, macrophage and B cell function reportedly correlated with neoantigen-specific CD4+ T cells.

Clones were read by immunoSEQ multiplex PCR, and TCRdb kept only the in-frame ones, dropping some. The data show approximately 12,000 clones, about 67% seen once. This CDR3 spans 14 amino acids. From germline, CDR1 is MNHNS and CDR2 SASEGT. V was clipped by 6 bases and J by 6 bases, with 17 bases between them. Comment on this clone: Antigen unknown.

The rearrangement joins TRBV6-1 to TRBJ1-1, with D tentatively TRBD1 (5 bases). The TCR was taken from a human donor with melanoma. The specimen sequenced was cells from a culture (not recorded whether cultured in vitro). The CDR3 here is CASRASRGIAEAFF. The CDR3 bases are TGTGCCAGCAGAGCTAGCCGGGGGATCGCTGAAGCTTTCTTT.